This T cell receptor beta chain originates from a study of cytomegalovirus exposure and HLA in healthy donors. Germline assignment: CDR1 SNHLY and CDR2 FYNNEI. Trimming stripped 1 base from V and 2 bases from J, with 6 bases between. The CDR3 length is 13 residues. Measured with immunoSEQ multiplex PCR; TCRdb has only the in-frame clones, and not every one. The data hold some 240,000 clones, with around 87% observed a single time. This sequence originates from a woman in her twenties or thirties in good health and CMV-seropositive. V is TRBV2 and J is TRBJ2-7; D gene ambiguous. The specimen was PBMCs. As DNA, the CDR3 is TGTGCCAGCAGTGAAGGGCAGACCTACGAGCAGTACTTC. Its translation is CASSEGQTYEQYF.